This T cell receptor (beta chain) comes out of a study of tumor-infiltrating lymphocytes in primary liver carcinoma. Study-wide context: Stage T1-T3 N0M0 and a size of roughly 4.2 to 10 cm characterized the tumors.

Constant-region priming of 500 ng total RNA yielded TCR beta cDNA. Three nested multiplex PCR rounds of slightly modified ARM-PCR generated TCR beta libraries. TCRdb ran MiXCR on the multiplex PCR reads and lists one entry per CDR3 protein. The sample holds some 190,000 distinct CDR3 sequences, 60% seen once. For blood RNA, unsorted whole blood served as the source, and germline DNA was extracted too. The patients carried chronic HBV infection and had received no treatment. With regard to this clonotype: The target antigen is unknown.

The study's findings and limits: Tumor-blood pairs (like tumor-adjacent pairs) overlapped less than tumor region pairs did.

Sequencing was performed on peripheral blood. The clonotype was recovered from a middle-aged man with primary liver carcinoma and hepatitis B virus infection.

Here the CDR3 reads CASSFLLASADTQYF. CDR3 DNA: TGTGCCAGCAGCTTCTTACTAGCGAGTGCAGATACGCAGTATTTT. This chain links TRBV12-3 or TRBV12-4 with TRBJ2-3, with 7 bases matching TRBD2. The CDR3 runs 15 residues. Trimming at V came to 6 bases and at J to 4 bases, leaving 10 bases not matched to a gene.